Given below is one TCR beta chain in context. TCRdb independently ran MiXCR on the RACE reads; one entry per CDR3 protein. Among 50,000 to 65,000 distinct CDR3 sequences, roughly a tenth were seen once, and the ten largest hold 11% to 15%. These data originate in a study of human T cells and chemical hapten exposure. This CDR3 region has 13 residues. Deletions cut 0 bases from V and 4 bases from J, with 7 bases between. Per the germline V gene, CDR1 is LGHDT and CDR2 is YNNKEL (reference sequence). Described time point: pre-sensitization, week 0. Treatment of the sample: therapeutic diphenylcyclopropenone sensitization with weekly scalp DPC. Sample donors consisted of patients with alopecia, aged 18 to 70 years, who were suitable for DPC. RNA extraction used unfractionated whole blood as the source of total RNA.

The material sequenced was whole blood, taken in connection with sensitization to the hapten diphenylcyclopropenone (DPC). The V and J genes are TRBV3-1 and TRBJ2-7, with D perhaps TRBD1 (5 bases). This receptor was obtained from a woman between 40 and 50 years old with alopecia areata. Some clones in this sample may be carry-over from other donors' samples. The CDR3 DNA reads TGTGCCAGCAGCCAAGAAAGACAGTACGAGCAGTACTTC. This encodes CASSQERQYEQYF.